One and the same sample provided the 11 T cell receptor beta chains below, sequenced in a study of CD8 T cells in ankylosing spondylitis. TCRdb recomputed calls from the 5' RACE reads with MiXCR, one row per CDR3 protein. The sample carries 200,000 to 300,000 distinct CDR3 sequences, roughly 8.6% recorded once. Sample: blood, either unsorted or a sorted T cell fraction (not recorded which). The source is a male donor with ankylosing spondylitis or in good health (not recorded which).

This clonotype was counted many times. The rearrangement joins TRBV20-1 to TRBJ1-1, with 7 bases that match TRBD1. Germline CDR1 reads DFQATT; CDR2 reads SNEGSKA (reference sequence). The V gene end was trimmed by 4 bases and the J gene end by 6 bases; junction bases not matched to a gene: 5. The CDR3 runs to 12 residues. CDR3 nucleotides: TGCAGTGCTACACCCGGGACAGCTGAAGCTTTCTTT. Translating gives CSATPGTAEAFF.

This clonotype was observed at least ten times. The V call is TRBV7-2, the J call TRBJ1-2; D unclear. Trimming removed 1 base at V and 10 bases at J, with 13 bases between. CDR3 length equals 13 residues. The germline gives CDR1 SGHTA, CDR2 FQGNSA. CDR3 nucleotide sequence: TGTGCCAGCAGCTTAGAGGCCGGGTTTGACTACACCTTC. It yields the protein CASSLEAGFDYTF.

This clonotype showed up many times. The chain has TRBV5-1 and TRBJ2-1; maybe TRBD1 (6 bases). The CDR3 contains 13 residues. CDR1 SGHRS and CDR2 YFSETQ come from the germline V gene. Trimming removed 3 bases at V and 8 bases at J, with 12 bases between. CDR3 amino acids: CASSSDSSDEQFF. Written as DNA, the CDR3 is TGCGCCAGCAGCTCGGACAGTAGCGATGAGCAGTTCTTC. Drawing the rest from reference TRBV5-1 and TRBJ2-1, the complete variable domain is KAGVTQTPRYLIKTRGQQVTLSCSPISGHRSVSWYQQTPGQGLQFLFEYFSETQRNKGNFPGRFSGRQFSNSRSEMNVSTLELGDSALYLCASSSDSSDEQFFGPGTRLTVL.

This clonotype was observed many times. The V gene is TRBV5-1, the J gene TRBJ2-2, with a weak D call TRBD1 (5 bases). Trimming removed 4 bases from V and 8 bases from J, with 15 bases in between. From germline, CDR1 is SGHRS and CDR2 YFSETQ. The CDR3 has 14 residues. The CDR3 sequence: CASSDRWPKGELFF. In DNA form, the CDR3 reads TGCGCCAGCAGCGACAGATGGCCGAAAGGGGAGCTGTTTTTT.

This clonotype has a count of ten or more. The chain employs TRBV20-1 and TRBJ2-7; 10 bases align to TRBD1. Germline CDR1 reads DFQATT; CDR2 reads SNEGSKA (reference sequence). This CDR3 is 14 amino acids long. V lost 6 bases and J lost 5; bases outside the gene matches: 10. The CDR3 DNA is TGCAGTGCGACGACCGGGACAGGGGTAAACGAGCAGTACTTC. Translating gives CSATTGTGVNEQYF.

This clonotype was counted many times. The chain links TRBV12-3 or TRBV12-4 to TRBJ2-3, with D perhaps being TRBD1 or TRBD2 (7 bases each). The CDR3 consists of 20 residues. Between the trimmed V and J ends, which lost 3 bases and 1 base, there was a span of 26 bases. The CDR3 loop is CASSLVHLGLQGSGTDTQYF. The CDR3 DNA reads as TGTGCCAGCAGTTTGGTCCACCTGGGACTACAGGGGAGTGGCACAGATACGCAGTATTTT.

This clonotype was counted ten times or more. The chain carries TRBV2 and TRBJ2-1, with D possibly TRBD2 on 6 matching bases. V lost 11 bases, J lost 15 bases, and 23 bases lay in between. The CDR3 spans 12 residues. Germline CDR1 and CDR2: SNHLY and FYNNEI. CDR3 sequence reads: CAASPGGPSMFF. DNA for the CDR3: TGTGCCGCTTCCCCCGGAGGGCCGAGCATGTTCTTC.

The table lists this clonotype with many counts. The CDR3 reads CASSHGDFRITDTQYF. As DNA, the CDR3 is TGTGCCAGCAGCCATGGGGACTTCAGAATCACAGATACGCAGTATTTT. The genes are TRBV11-2 and TRBJ2-3; maybe TRBD2 (6 bases). V was cut by 5 bases and J by 2 bases, with 17 bases left in between. From germline, CDR1 is SGHAT and CDR2 FQNNGV. CDR3 size: 16 residues.

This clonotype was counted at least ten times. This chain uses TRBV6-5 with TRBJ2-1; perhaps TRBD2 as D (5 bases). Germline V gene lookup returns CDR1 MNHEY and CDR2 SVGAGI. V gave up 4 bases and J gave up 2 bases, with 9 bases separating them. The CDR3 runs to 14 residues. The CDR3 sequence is CASSFAEAYNEQFF. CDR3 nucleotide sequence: TGTGCCAGCAGTTTCGCGGAGGCCTACAATGAGCAGTTCTTC.

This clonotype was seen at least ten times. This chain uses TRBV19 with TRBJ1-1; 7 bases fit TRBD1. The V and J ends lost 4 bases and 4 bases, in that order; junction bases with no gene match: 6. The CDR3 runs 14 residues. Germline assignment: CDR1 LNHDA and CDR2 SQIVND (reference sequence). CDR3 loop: CASSTTGSGTEAFF. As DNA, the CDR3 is TGTGCCAGTAGTACGACAGGGTCTGGCACTGAAGCTTTCTTT.

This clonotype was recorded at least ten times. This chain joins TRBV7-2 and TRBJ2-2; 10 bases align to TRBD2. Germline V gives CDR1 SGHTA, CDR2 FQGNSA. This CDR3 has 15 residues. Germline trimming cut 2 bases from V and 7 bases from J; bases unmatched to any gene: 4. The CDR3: CASSLSSSGGGELFF. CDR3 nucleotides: TGTGCCAGCAGCTTATCGTCTAGCGGGGGCGGGGAGCTGTTTTTT. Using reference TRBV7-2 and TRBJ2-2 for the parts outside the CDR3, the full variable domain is GAGVSQSPSNKVTEKGKDVELRCDPISGHTALYWYRQSLGQGLEFLIYFQGNSAPDKSGLPSDRFSAERTGGSVSTLTIQRTQQEDSAVYLCASSLSSSGGGELFFGEGSRLTVL.